The present TCR beta chain was sequenced within a study of human T cells and chemical hapten exposure. Whole-study context: After 6 days, upper back 0.01% DPC patch tests were scored.

V lost 2 bases, J lost 3 bases, and 7 bases lay in between. The CDR3 has 13 amino acids. Germline V CDR1 and CDR2: WNHNN, SYGVQD (reference sequence). Each cDNA molecule in the library carried unique molecular identifiers. In TCRdb, the RACE reads were re-called with MiXCR into one record per CDR3 protein. The data hold about 13,000 distinct CDR3 sequences, with about 17% observed a single time. This clonotype appeared many times. Indicated time point: patch test 1, 2 weeks after DPC sensitization. Documented treatment: therapeutic diphenylcyclopropenone sensitization with weekly scalp DPC. The V and J genes are TRBV10-1 and TRBJ2-5; TRBD1 might be the D (6 bases). The material sequenced was whole blood, taken in connection with sensitization to the hapten diphenylcyclopropenone (DPC). The TCR sequence derives from a woman aged 30 to 39 with alopecia areata. Some clones in this sample may be carry-over from other donors' samples. This chain's CDR3 is CASSETGKETQYF. The CDR3 DNA is TGCGCCAGCAGTGAGACAGGGAAAGAGACCCAGTACTTC.